A selection of T cell receptor beta chains follows, all from one sample in a study of blood T cell repertoires in COVID-19. Data came from immunoSEQ multiplex PCR; TCRdb stores just in-frame clones and leaves some out. Of some 75,000 clones in the sample, approximately 80% are singletons; the top ten hold about 13%. The sequenced material came from peripheral blood. The receptors were sampled from a man over 45 with COVID-19, enrolled during active disease. CDR3s leave out the opening cysteine and the closing phenylalanine or tryptophan. Where a row states a size, it is once, few, many or the class of an expanded clone; other rows omit it.

TRBV15,TRBJ2-7,.,ATSRGTGLYEQY
TRBV28,TRBJ1-2,few,ASSAGTATYGYT
TRBV7-2,TRBJ2-4,few,ASTQKNIQY
TRBV29-1,TRBJ1-2,few,SVEFQEDYGYT
TRBV30,TRBJ2-7,.,AWSALTGVVDYEQY
TRBV27,TRBJ2-1,.,ASSIPGQQYNEQF
TRBV6-5,TRBJ1-1,.,ASSRAVNTEAF
TRBV20-1,TRBJ2-1,.,SASGAGGYNEQF
TRBV5-6,TRBJ2-7,.,ASSLAPVPYEQY
TRBV30,TRBJ1-4,.,AWSVRRQFEKLF
TRBV4-2,TRBJ2-7,once,ASSKPGQGDEQY
TRBV4-1,TRBJ2-3,.,ASSQAGTSGTDTQY
TRBV3-1/TRBV3-2,TRBJ2-1,few,ASSRSSEQF
TRBV20-1,TRBJ2-1,.,SASSQGSRNEQF
TRBV9,TRBJ1-3,once,ASSSFGNTIY
TRBV19,TRBJ1-4,.,ASTPRRGGGEKLF
TRBV4-2,TRBJ2-7,.,ASSQGLAESHEQY
TRBV14,TRBJ2-1,few,ASSRGTSGVEQF
TRBV5-1,TRBJ2-5,.,ASSLATSGVETQY
TRBV7-2,TRBJ2-7,.,ASSSGLAGTFEQY
TRBV7-9,TRBJ1-1,once,ASSPEFQMNTEAF
TRBV12-2,TRBJ1-5,.,ASRLGGCLDQPQH
TRBV6-2/TRBV6-3,TRBJ2-3,.,ASSYTSDHTDTQY
TRBV7-2,TRBJ1-1,.,ASSLVVLQGEAF
TRBV7-9,TRBJ1-1,once,ASILAGGPTEAF
TRBV7-6,TRBJ2-3,.,ASSLGGLAGIADTQY
TRBV5-4,TRBJ2-5,.,ASSSGLAGRRETQY
TRBV6-1,TRBJ1-5,.,ASSARDRGLNQPQH
TRBV13,TRBJ2-3,.,ASSLVPSGSADTQY
TRBV5-4,TRBJ2-3,.,ASSLGASGIPTDTQY
TRBV24-1,TRBJ1-5,once,ATSVRGDQPQH
TRBV7-9,TRBJ2-1,few,ASSPTSGSWNEQF
TRBV28,TRBJ2-5,.,ASSPGGDHVRY
TRBV6-1,TRBJ1-3,.,ASSETPAGRLSGNTIY
TRBV4-2,TRBJ2-2,.,ASSPFSAGGTGELF
TRBV20-1,TRBJ1-6,.,SASHRQGSYSPLH
TRBV5-1,TRBJ2-7,.,ASSLAWTDDYEQY
TRBV7-3,TRBJ1-6,few,ASSEDSMNSPLH
TRBV19,TRBJ2-5,.,ASSIPWSAETQY
TRBV5-1,TRBJ1-1,.,ASSLAGTGMRAF
TRBV6-6,TRBJ1-1,.,ASRLIQGHTEAF
TRBV30,TRBJ2-7,.,AWKTAGAGHYEQY
TRBV5-4,TRBJ1-1,.,ASSFNIYTEAF
TRBV28,TRBJ2-7,.,ASSSDREGSVKQY
TRBV3-1/TRBV3-2,TRBJ2-7,.,ASSRGTGTGAYEQY